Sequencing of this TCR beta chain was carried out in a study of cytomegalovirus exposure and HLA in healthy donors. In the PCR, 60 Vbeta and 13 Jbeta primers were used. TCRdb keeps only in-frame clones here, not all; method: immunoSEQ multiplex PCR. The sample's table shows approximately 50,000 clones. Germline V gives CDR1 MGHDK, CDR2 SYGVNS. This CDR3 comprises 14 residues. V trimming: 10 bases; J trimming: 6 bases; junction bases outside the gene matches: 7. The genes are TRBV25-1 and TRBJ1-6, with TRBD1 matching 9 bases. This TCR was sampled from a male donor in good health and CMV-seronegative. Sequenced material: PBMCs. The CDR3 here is CATRGQGTNSPLHF. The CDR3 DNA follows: TGTGCCACTAGAGGACAGGGGACTAATTCACCCCTCCACTTT. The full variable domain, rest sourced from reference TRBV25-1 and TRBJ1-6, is EADIYQTPRYLVIGTGKKITLECSQTMGHDKMYWYQQDPGMELHLIHYSYGVNSTEKGDLSSESTVSRIRTEHFPLTLESARPSHTSQYLCATRGQGTNSPLHFGNGTRLTVT.